This T cell receptor (beta chain) was identified in a study of vaccination effects on CD4 cells after COVID-19. V shed 2 bases, J shed 7 bases, and the junction held 8 bases outside the gene matches. Germline V lookup: CDR1 SGHRS, CDR2 YFSETQ. The CDR3 runs to 15 residues. Peptide-pool stimulation followed by sequencing identified expanded antigen-specific CD4+ clonotypes in the ViraFEST assay. Subsequent to a culture period of more than 9 days, CD4+ T cells were isolated. Documented for the person is a PCR-confirmed SARS-CoV-2 infection occurring between March and December 2020. On this clone: Its antigen is still unknown.

The assay was immunoSEQ multiplex PCR, and TCRdb's table has in-frame clones only and misses some. The table shows about 27,000 clones, with roughly 71% occurring only once. The chain combines TRBV5-1 with TRBJ2-7, with TRBD1 matching over 11 bases. Sequenced here: CD4+ T cells from PBMCs cultured with SARS-CoV-2 spike peptides, sampled before COVID-19 vaccination. The TCR originated in a human donor who had a prior SARS-CoV-2 infection. The CDR3 DNA reads as TGCGCCAGCAGCTTCGTAGGACAGGGGGCGGGGGAGCAGTACTTC. Protein sequence: CASSFVGQGAGEQYF.